The 30 T cell receptor beta chains presented below share a single source sample, sequenced in a study of blood T cell repertoires in COVID-19. Generated by immunoSEQ multiplex PCR, the TCRdb table keeps only in-frame clones and is missing some. The sample consists of over 35,000 clones, 70% to 90% of them appearing once. The sample consisted of peripheral blood. Every receptor here comes from a human donor in a cohort sampled during active COVID-19.

The chain has TRBV19 and TRBJ1-4; weak D call: TRBD1 (5 bases). The CDR3 contains 16 residues. The V end was cut by 5 bases, the J end by 0 bases, with 13 bases between. Germline CDR1 LNHDA, CDR2 SQIVND (reference sequence). The CDR3 loop is CASSPTRQTTNEKLFF. CDR3 DNA: TGTGCCAGTAGTCCCACGAGACAGACAACTAATGAAAAACTGTTTTTT.

The J gene is TRBJ2-1, the V gene TRBV5-6, with TRBD2 matching 7 bases. The germline gives CDR1 SGHDT, CDR2 YYEEEE. V lost 4 bases to trimming and J lost 7 bases; unmatched junction nucleotides: 14. CDR3 size: 16 residues. CDR3 residues: CASSHQRGLQVNEQFF. The CDR3, as DNA: TGTGCCAGCAGCCATCAGCGGGGTCTACAAGTTAATGAGCAGTTCTTC.

The chain combines TRBV19 with TRBJ1-5; 10 nucleotides line up with TRBD1. The CDR3 contains 15 residues. The junction had 5 bases not matched to a gene; V was cut back by 5 bases and J by 4 bases. Germline values: CDR1 LNHDA, CDR2 SQIVND (reference sequence). The CDR3 is CASSVRQGANQPQHF. The CDR3, as DNA: TGTGCCAGTAGTGTCAGACAGGGGGCGAATCAGCCCCAGCATTTT.

The CDR3 coding sequence is TGTGCCATCAGACCGGGACAGGGGCAGCCCCAGCATTTT. This encodes CAIRPGQGQPQHF. V is TRBV10-3 and J is TRBJ1-5; 10 bases match TRBD1. The length of the CDR3 is 13 residues. CDR1 and CDR2 from the germline V gene are ENHRY and SYGVKD. The junction had 3 bases not matched to a gene; V was cut back by 6 bases and J by 7 bases.

The chain carries TRBV4-1 and TRBJ2-7, with D possibly matching TRBD1 (6 bases). Per germline, CDR1 MGHRA and CDR2 YSYEKL. This CDR3 is built from 18 residues. V was clipped by 0 bases and J by 2 bases, with 20 bases between them. In nucleotides, the CDR3 is TGCGCCAGCAGCCAAGATGGTGTGGTTGGGGGCACGGCCTACGAGCAGTACTTC. As protein: CASSQDGVVGGTAYEQYF.

The chain combines TRBV9 with TRBJ2-3; 9 bases map to TRBD2. The length of the CDR3 is 18 residues. CDR1 is SGDLS, CDR2 YYNGEE, per germline. Unmatched junction bases numbered 14, after V lost 4 bases and J lost 2 bases. Here the CDR3 reads CASSPWPRTSDNTDTQYF. The CDR3 DNA reads as TGTGCCAGCAGCCCCTGGCCGAGGACTAGCGATAACACAGATACGCAGTATTTT.

This chain connects TRBV4-2 to TRBJ2-5; the match to TRBD2 covers 15 bases. Germline-derived CDR1 and CDR2 are LGHNA and YNFKEQ. This CDR3 has 19 amino acids. The junction had 12 bases not matched to a gene; V was cut back by 5 bases and J by 2 bases. The CDR3 DNA reads as TGTGCCAGCAGCGATTCCGAGGGACTAGCGGGGGGCATGCAAGAGACCCAGTACTTC. It encodes CASSDSEGLAGGMQETQYF.

The chain combines TRBV3-1 (or the pseudogene TRBV3-2) with TRBJ1-4, with 9 bases matching TRBD1. The CDR3 sequence is 14 residues long. V was pared by 4 bases and J by 16 bases, with 13 bases of the junction left unmatched. Germline CDR1 LGHDT, CDR2 YNNKEL (reference sequence). The CDR3 spells CASSPPGGTGYPFF. CDR3 in DNA: TGTGCCAGCAGCCCCCCTGGTGGGACAGGGTATCCGTTTTTT.

The chain joins TRBV27 to TRBJ1-2; D not resolved. The ends were cut back, 3 bases at V and 8 bases at J, with 13 bases in the middle. The CDR3 extends over 13 amino acids. The germline V gene has CDR1 MNHEY and CDR2 SMNVEV (reference sequence). As DNA, the CDR3 is TGTGCCAGCAGTTTTTCGAGGTGGAACGGCTACACCTTC. Translated, it gives CASSFSRWNGYTF.

The V and J genes are TRBV29-1 and TRBJ2-1; no firm D call. This CDR3 has 15 amino acids. Germline-derived CDR1 and CDR2 are SQVTM and ANQGSEA. V lost 3 bases to trimming and J lost 5 bases, with 17 bases between them. CDR3 residues: CSVDGVSPMHNEQFF. CDR3 nucleotides: TGCAGCGTTGATGGAGTCTCACCGATGCACAATGAGCAGTTCTTC.

In this sample, this clone turned up once. The CDR3 DNA is TGTGCCAGCAGCTCCGAACCTATCGGGATCTCCTACGAGCAGTACTTC. Translated: CASSSEPIGISYEQYF. The rearrangement joins TRBV7-6 to TRBJ2-7; D might be TRBD2 (5 bases). The CDR3 runs to 16 residues. V was pared by 4 bases and J by 0 bases, with 16 bases between. Germline values: CDR1 SGHVS, CDR2 FNYEAQ.

This clone is deemed medium-sized. The CDR3 nucleotides read TGCGCCAGCAGCCGGAATGACAGGGAACGAGTCTATGGCTACACCTTC. Encoded protein: CASSRNDRERVYGYTF. V is TRBV4-1 and J is TRBJ1-2; TRBD1 aligns across 7 bases. The CDR3 loop spans 16 amino acids. CDR1 MGHRA and CDR2 YSYEKL come from the germline V gene. The junction had 12 bases not matched to a gene; V was cut back by 4 bases and J by 4 bases.

The chain combines TRBV7-9 with TRBJ2-7; the D is unclear. Germline V CDR1 and CDR2: SEHNR, FQNEAQ (reference sequence). The CDR3 totals 12 residues. Trimming pared 1 base from V and 6 bases from J, leaving 7 bases between. For the CDR3, the DNA is TGTGCCAGCAGCTTAGTCAGTGTCGAGCAGTACTTC. Translating gives CASSLVSVEQYF.

The chain joins TRBV11-3 to TRBJ2-3; D might be TRBD1 (6 bases). The germline V and J ends were trimmed by 5 bases and 4 bases, with 10 bases remaining between them. Germline CDR1 is SGHNT and CDR2 is YENEEA. The CDR3 has 13 residues. The CDR3 coding sequence is TGTGCCAGCAGCCTTGGGGGCGCAGATACGCAGTATTTT. Its protein is CASSLGGADTQYF.

V gene TRBV2 combines with J gene TRBJ2-2, with a possible D match to TRBD1 (5 bases). The germline V gene has CDR1 SNHLY and CDR2 FYNNEI. This CDR3 has 14 amino acids. Trimming pared 6 bases from V and 5 bases from J, leaving 13 bases between. CDR3 DNA sequence: TGTGCCAGCAGGGGGCCGCAGGAGACCGGGGAGCTGTTTTTT. It encodes CASRGPQETGELFF.

The rearrangement uses TRBV5-1 and TRBJ2-1, with D tentatively TRBD1 (6 bases). The CDR3 has 15 amino acids. Trimming took 1 base from V and 3 from J, leaving 11 bases between them. CDR1 SGHRS and CDR2 YFSETQ come from the germline V gene. The CDR3 nucleotides are TGCGCCAGCAGCTTGCTGGCAGGGGACTACAATGAGCAGTTCTTC. It yields the protein CASSLLAGDYNEQFF.

The CDR3 DNA follows: TGTGCCAGCAGCATCCAAGGTCAGGGCGGTGAAAAACTGTTTTTT. Translated: CASSIQGQGGEKLFF. V and J are TRBV7-9 and TRBJ1-4; D is possibly TRBD1 (5 bases). Germline CDR1 SEHNR, CDR2 FQNEAQ (reference sequence). The CDR3 is 15 amino acids. The germline V and J ends were trimmed by 5 bases and 7 bases, with 17 bases remaining between them. The full variable domain, with the rest looked up from reference TRBV7-9 and TRBJ1-4, is DTGVSQNPRHKITKRGQNVTFRCDPISEHNRLYWYRQTLGQGPEFLTYFQNEAQLEKSRLLSDRFSAERPKGSFSTLEIQRTEQGDSAMYLCASSIQGQGGEKLFFGSGTQLSVL.

The table lists this clone with a count of one. The chain joins TRBV7-6 to TRBJ2-5; 7 nucleotides align to TRBD2. The length of the CDR3 is 14 residues. Germline trimming cut 0 bases from V and 4 bases from J; bases unmatched to any gene: 2. Germline CDR1 reads SGHVS; CDR2 reads FNYEAQ. The DNA for the CDR3 is TGTGCCAGCAGCTTAGCCCTAGCGGTAGAGACCCAGTACTTC. Translated, it gives CASSLALAVETQYF.

The chain combines TRBV25-1 with TRBJ2-3, with a tentative D call TRBD1 (6 bases). CDR1 is MGHDK and CDR2 is SYGVNS in the germline V gene. CDR3 length: 14 amino acids. The V end was cut by 5 bases, the J end by 4 bases, with 13 bases between. The CDR3 nucleotides read TGTGCCAGCAGTATACAGGGCTTGGCAGATACGCAGTATTTT. Its protein product is CASSIQGLADTQYF.

This rearrangement joins TRBV12-3 or TRBV12-4 to TRBJ2-7, with 8 positions matching TRBD2. V gave up 6 bases and J gave up 5 bases; unmatched junction bases: 6. CDR3 length equals 13 residues. The CDR3 nucleotides are TGTGCCAGCAGCCCCGGGACTAGTAACGAGCAGTACTTC. This gives the protein CASSPGTSNEQYF.

The chain is built from TRBV7-3 and TRBJ2-1, with a tentative D call TRBD1 (5 bases). V lost 4 bases, J lost 9 bases, and 22 bases lay in between. Germline assignment: CDR1 SGHTA and CDR2 FQGTGA. CDR3 length: 16 amino acids. CDR3 residues: CASSSGNQGITSEQFF. The CDR3 coding sequence is TGTGCCAGCAGCTCTGGGAACCAGGGTATTACAAGTGAGCAGTTCTTC.

The gene calls are TRBV12-5 and TRBJ2-3, with 11 bases identical to TRBD2. This CDR3 is 18 amino acids long. With V trimmed by 5 bases and J by 1 base, 11 bases remained unmatched. Germline V gene sequence: CDR1 LGHNT, CDR2 FRNRAP. CDR3 sequence (DNA): TGTGCTAGTGGTCCCCAGACTAGCGGGGCGGTGGGCACAGATACGCAGTATTTT. Translating it yields CASGPQTSGAVGTDTQYF.

The gene calls are TRBV9 and TRBJ1-1; D uncertain. This CDR3 contains 16 residues. V was cut by 2 bases and J by 1 base, with 15 bases left in between. In germline, CDR1 is SGDLS, CDR2 YYNGEE. CDR3 coding DNA: TGTGCCAGCAGCGTGGGCCAGTACCCCCGGAACACTGAAGCTTTCTTT. Its translation: CASSVGQYPRNTEAFF.

The gene calls are TRBV7-6 and TRBJ1-1, with TRBD1 identical over 7 bases. Looked up from germline, CDR1 is SGHVS and CDR2 is FNYEAQ. The CDR3 covers 16 residues. V trimming: 0 bases; J trimming: 1 base; junction bases outside the gene matches: 5. CDR3 nucleotide sequence: TGTGCCAGCAGCTTAGCGAGGGGGCTGGGGAACACTGAAGCTTTCTTT. As protein: CASSLARGLGNTEAFF.

The chain couples TRBV6-5 to TRBJ2-2; 7 bases match TRBD2. This CDR3 contains 15 residues. The germline V gene has CDR1 MNHEY and CDR2 SVGAGI. The V gene end was trimmed by 5 bases and the J gene end by 0 bases; junction bases not matched to a gene: 3. CDR3 protein: CASSRGTTNTGELFF. CDR3 bases: TGTGCCAGCAGTCGAGGGACTACGAACACCGGGGAGCTGTTTTTT.

This clone appeared a single time. The chain uses TRBV5-1 and TRBJ1-2; no firm D call. Germline V lookup: CDR1 SGHRS, CDR2 YFSETQ. Between the trimmed V and J ends, which lost 7 bases and 8 bases, there was a span of 21 bases. CDR3 length: 14 residues. The CDR3 here is CASSNGEQLRGYTF. CDR3 nucleotide sequence: TGCGCCAGCTCCAACGGGGAACAACTTCGGGGCTACACCTTC.

V and J are TRBV5-1 and TRBJ2-5; 15 nucleotides align to TRBD2. The CDR3 length is 17 residues. From germline, CDR1 is SGHRS and CDR2 YFSETQ. J lost 5 bases, V lost 4 bases, and 9 bases had no gene match. CDR3 nucleotide sequence: TGCGCCAGCAGCCCCGGACTAGCGGGGGGGACGATCGAGACCCAGTACTTC. It is translated as CASSPGLAGGTIETQYF.

The V gene is TRBV18, the J gene TRBJ2-3; no reliable D call. This CDR3 is 12 amino acids long. The germline gives CDR1 KGHSH, CDR2 LQKENI. V was cut by 3 bases and J by 4 bases, with 5 bases left in between. Here the CDR3 reads CASSPLADTQYF. The CDR3 bases are TGTGCCAGCTCACCCCTTGCAGATACGCAGTATTTT.

This clone has a single count. This chain connects TRBV5-1 to TRBJ1-1; 7 positions match TRBD1. The J segment lost 6 bases and the V segment lost 4 bases, leaving 9 bases of the junction unmatched. Germline assignment: CDR1 SGHRS and CDR2 YFSETQ. The CDR3 is 14 amino acids. The CDR3 coding sequence is TGCGCCAGCAGCCCACAGACAGGGTTCGCTGAAGCTTTCTTT. It is translated as CASSPQTGFAEAFF.

The chain links TRBV28 to TRBJ1-2, with 8 bases matching TRBD1. Germline loops: CDR1 MDHEN, CDR2 SYDVKM. This CDR3 spans 15 amino acids. The ends lost 6 bases at V and 3 bases at J; junction bases unmatched: 9. The CDR3 DNA is TGTGCCAGCAGGCCAGGGGGCTCCTTAGACTATGGCTACACCTTC. This codes for CASRPGGSLDYGYTF.